This is a list of T cell receptor beta chains from one sample in a study of CXCR3-negative and CXCR3-positive naive CD8 T cells. TCRdb reprocessed the 5' RACE reads; each CDR3 protein has one entry and no DNA is given. This specimen shows approximately 90,000 distinct CDR3 sequences; the ten leading clones hold around 0.58%. Material for sequencing was naive CXCR3+ CD8+ T cells from blood. The receptors originated from a human donor in good health. Some clones in this sample may be carry-over from other donors' samples. Each CDR3 is given with its conserved first and last residue. The order of the fields is J gene, V gene, CDR3 protein.

TRBJ2-1	TRBV25-1	CASSEYFQNGGYNEQFF
TRBJ2-7	TRBV29-1	CSARGGADYEQYF
TRBJ2-1	TRBV25-1	CASSVTDEQFF
TRBJ2-7	TRBV27	CASSVSGVSPYEQYF
TRBJ2-1	TRBV28	CARPSGGAGNEQFF
TRBJ2-7	TRBV11-3	CASSPPWTAYEQYF
TRBJ2-1	TRBV15	CATSSSTSGGDSYNEQFF
TRBJ2-1	TRBV5-6	CASSLLNEQFF
TRBJ2-2	TRBV12-3/TRBV12-4	CASSFFAAGELFF
TRBJ2-1	TRBV29-1	CSVEERQGEQFF